This T cell receptor (beta chain) was sequenced for a study of CD8 T cells in ankylosing spondylitis (dated by TCRdb to 2017 to 2019). About the study as a whole: To find TCR variants linked to disease, the study profiled T cell receptor beta repertoires in ankylosing spondylitis patients and healthy donors. The full study cohort was made up of 25 ankylosing spondylitis patients and 108 healthy donors. Peripheral blood was sampled, and synovial fluid was additionally collected from ankylosing spondylitis patients. Results the study describes overall, beyond this receptor: Blood from ankylosing spondylitis patients appeared to be characterized by a TCR beta motif made up of under 10 highly homologous amino acid variants. In peripheral blood, the disease-linked clones were found at relatively low frequencies and had a CD8+ phenotype. The disease-linked clones were reported to be significantly enriched in matched synovial fluid samples from ankylosing spondylitis patients. Some motif variants were previously reported in synovial fluid and blood of reactive arthritis patients, suggesting common disease-initiation mechanisms.

Sequencing took place on an Illumina HiSeq 2500. TCR beta libraries were prepared by quantitative 5'-RACE with molecular barcodes. Concerning the study's data processing: Disease-linked TCR variants were identified with a new computational method built on a probabilistic model of VDJ rearrangement. TCRdb handled the public reads itself, with Q25 trimming in fastp and clone calling in MiXCR, and kept productive beta chains. One record per CDR3 amino acid sequence lists the most common genes and DNA. TCRdb's processing, not the authors' own work, is the source of the V and J calls. Across this sample there are 300,000 to 400,000 distinct CDR3 sequences, with under 25% seen only once. The ten largest clones take up about 16% of the sample. Points on this clonotype: Its antigen is still unknown. The record has no base qualities; no much larger clone is one base away.

After removal of 5 bases from V and 6 bases from J, the junction retains 10 bases not matched to a gene. The CDR3 runs 14 amino acids, cysteine and phenylalanine included. The read is trimmed to its CDR3 DNA, 42 bases read in frame from base 1. In the germline V gene (reference sequence), CDR1 corresponds to MNHEY and CDR2 to SMNVEV. Input material: blood, either unsorted or a sorted T cell fraction (not recorded which). The sequence was collected from a male donor with ankylosing spondylitis. The sequence joins TRBV27 to TRBJ2-7, with TRBD2 identical over 7 junction bases. The CDR3 has the sequence CASSPRGERGEQYF. At the DNA level, the sequence is TGTGCCAGCAGTCCCCGAGGGGAGCGGGGCGAGCAGTACTTC.